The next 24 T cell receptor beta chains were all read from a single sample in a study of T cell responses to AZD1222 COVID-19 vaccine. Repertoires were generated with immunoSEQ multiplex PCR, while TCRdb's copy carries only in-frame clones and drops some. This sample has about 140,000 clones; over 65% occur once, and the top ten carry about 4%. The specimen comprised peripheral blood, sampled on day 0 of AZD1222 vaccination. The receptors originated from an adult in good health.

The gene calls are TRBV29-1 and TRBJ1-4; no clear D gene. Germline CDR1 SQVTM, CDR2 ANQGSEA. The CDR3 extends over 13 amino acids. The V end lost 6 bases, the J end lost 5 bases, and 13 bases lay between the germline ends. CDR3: CSVSRRTNEKLFF. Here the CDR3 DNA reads TGCAGCGTAAGCAGGAGAACAAATGAAAAACTGTTTTTT. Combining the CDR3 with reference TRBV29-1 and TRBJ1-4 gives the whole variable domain SAVISQKPSRDICQRGTSLTIQCQVDSQVTMMFWYRQQPGQSLTLIATANQGSEATYESGFVIDKFPISRPNLTFSTLTVSNMSPEDSSIYLCSVSRRTNEKLFFGSGTQLSVL.

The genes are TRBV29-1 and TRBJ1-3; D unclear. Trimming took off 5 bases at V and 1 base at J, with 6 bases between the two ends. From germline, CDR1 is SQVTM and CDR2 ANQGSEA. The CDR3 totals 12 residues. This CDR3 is CSVSESGNTIYF. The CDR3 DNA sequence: TGCAGCGTTTCTGAATCTGGAAACACCATATATTTT.

The CDR3 region has the DNA TGTGCCAGCAGTTACCCTGCGGCAGGCTCGAGGGAGCAGTACTTC. It translates to CASSYPAAGSREQYF. V usage is TRBV28 and J usage is TRBJ2-7; D is uncertain. Trimming removed 4 bases at V and 7 bases at J, with 20 bases between. CDR1 and CDR2 from the germline V gene are MDHEN and SYDVKM. The CDR3 extends over 15 amino acids.

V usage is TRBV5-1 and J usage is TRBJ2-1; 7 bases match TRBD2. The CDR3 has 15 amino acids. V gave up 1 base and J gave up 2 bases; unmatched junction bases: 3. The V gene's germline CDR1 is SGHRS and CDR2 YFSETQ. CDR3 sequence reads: CASSLSSGAYNEQFF. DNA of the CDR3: TGCGCCAGCAGCTTGTCAAGCGGGGCCTACAATGAGCAGTTCTTC.

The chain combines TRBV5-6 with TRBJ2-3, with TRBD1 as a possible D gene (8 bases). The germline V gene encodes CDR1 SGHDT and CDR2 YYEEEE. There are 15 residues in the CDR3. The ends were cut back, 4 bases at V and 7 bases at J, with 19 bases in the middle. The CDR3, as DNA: TGTGCCAGCAGCCCGACGGACAGGGAGGGTAATACGCAGTATTTT. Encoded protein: CASSPTDREGNTQYF.

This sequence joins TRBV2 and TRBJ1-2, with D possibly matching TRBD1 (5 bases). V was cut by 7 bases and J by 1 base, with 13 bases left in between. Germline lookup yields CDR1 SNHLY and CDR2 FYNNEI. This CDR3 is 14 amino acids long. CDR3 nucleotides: TGTGCCAGCAACCCTCGGGGGTTTAACTATGGCTACACCTTC. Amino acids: CASNPRGFNYGYTF.

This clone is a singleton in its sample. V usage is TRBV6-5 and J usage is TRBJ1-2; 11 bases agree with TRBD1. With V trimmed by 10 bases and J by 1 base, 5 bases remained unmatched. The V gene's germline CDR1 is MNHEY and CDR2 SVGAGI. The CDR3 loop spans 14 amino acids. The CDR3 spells CATRTGGSNYGYTF. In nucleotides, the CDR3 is TGTGCCACACGGACAGGGGGCAGTAACTATGGCTACACCTTC.

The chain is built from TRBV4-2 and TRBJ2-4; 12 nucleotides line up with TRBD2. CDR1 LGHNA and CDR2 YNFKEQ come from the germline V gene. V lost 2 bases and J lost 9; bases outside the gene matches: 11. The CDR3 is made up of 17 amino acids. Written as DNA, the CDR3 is TGTGCCAGCAGCCAATCTAGGACTAGCGGGGTGGGCATCATTCAGTACTTC. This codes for CASSQSRTSGVGIIQYF.

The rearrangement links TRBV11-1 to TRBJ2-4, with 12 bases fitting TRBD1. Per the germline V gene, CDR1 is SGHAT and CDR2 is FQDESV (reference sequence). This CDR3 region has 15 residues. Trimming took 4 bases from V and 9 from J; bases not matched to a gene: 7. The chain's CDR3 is CASSSRDRGLGIQYF. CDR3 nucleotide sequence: TGTGCCAGCAGCTCTAGGGACAGGGGGCTCGGCATTCAGTACTTC.

In DNA form, the CDR3 reads TGCGCCAGCAGCGATAGGACAGGGGGCACTGAAGCTTTCTTT. It encodes CASSDRTGGTEAFF. The chain is built from TRBV5-1 and TRBJ1-1, with 10 bases lining up with TRBD1. Germline V gene data show CDR1 as SGHRS and CDR2 as YFSETQ. This CDR3 is 14 amino acids long. V was clipped by 4 bases and J by 4 bases; unmatched bases: 4.

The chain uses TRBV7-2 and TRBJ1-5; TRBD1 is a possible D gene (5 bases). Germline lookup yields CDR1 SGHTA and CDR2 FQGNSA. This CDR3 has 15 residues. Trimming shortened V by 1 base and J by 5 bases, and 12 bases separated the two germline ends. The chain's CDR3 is CASSLDGTDYQPQHF. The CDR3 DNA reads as TGTGCCAGCAGCTTAGACGGGACGGACTATCAGCCCCAGCATTTT.

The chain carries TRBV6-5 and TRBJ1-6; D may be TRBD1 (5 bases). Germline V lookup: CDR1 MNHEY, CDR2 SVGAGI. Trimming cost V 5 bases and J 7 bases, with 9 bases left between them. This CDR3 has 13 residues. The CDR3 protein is CASSRDRNSPLHF. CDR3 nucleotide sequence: TGTGCCAGCAGTCGCGACAGAAATTCACCCCTCCACTTT.

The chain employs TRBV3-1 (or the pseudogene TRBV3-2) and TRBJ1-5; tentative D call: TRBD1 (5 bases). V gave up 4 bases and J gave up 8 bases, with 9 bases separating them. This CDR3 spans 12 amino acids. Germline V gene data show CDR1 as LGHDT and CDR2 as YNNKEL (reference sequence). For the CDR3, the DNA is TGTGCCAGCAGCCCCCGGGGGGAGCCCCAGCATTTT. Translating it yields CASSPRGEPQHF.

CDR3 nucleotide sequence: TGTGCCAGCAGTGGCCGGTCCCGCCTCCACTTT. This codes for CASSGRSRLHF. V usage is TRBV2 and J usage is TRBJ1-6; no firm D call. Trimming left V 4 bases short and J 15 bases short, with 10 bases between. This CDR3 is built from 11 residues. Per the germline V gene, CDR1 is SNHLY and CDR2 is FYNNEI.

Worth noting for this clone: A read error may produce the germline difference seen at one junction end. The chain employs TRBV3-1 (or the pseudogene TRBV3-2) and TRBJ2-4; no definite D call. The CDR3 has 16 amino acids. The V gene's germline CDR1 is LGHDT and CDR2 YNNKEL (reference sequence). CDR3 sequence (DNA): TGTGCCAGCAGTCAAGTTGGTATAGAAGCCAAAAACATTCAGTACTTC. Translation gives CASSQVGIEAKNIQYF.

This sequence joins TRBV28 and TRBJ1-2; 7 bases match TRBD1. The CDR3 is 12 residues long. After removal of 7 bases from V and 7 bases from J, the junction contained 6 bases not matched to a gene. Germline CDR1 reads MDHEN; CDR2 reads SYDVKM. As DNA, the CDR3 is TGTGCCAGCATCGACAGGGCTTCTGGCTACACCTTC. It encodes CASIDRASGYTF.

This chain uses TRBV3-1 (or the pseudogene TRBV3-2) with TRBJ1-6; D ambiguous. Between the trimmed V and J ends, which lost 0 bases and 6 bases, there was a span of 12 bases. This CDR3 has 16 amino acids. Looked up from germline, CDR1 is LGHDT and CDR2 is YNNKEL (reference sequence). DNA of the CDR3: TGTGCCAGCAGCCAAGAGACGACTCATATTAATTCACCCCTCCACTTT. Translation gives CASSQETTHINSPLHF.

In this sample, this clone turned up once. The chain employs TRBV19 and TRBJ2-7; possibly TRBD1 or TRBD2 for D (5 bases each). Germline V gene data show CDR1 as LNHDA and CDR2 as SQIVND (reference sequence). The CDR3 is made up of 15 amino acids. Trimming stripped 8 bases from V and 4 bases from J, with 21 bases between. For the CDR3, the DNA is TGTGCCAGTTCCTTTTTAAGGGGCTGGGGGTACGAGCAGTACTTC. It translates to CASSFLRGWGYEQYF.

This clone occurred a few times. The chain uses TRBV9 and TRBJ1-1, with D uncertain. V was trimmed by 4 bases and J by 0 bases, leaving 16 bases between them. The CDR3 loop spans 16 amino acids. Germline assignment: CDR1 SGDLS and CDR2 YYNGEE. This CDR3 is CASSLTLGDLNTEAFF. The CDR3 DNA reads TGTGCCAGCAGCTTGACCCTCGGAGATCTGAACACTGAAGCTTTCTTT.

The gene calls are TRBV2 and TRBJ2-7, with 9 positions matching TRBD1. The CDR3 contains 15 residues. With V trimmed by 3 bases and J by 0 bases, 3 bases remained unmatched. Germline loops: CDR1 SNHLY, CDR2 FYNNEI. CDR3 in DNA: TGTGCCAGCAGTGAGGGACAGGGACTCTCCTACGAGCAGTACTTC. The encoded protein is CASSEGQGLSYEQYF.

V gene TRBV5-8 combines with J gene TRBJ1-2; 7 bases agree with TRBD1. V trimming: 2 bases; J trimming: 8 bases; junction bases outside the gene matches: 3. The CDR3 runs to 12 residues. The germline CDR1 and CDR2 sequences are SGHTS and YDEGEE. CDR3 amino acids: CASSFRQGGYTF. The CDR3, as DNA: TGTGCCAGCAGCTTCAGACAGGGCGGCTACACCTTC.

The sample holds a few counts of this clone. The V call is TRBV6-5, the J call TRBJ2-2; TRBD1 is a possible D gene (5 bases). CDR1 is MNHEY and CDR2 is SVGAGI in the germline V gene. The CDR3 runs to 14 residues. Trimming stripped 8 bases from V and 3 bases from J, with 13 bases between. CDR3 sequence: CASETVRDTGELFF. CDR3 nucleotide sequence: TGTGCCAGCGAGACAGTTAGGGACACCGGGGAGCTGTTTTTT.

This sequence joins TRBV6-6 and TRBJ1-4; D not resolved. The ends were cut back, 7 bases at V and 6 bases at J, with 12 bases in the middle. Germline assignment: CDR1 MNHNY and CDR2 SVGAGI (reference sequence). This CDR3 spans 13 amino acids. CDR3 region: CASTDPEDEKLFF. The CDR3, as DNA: TGTGCCAGCACGGACCCCGAGGATGAAAAACTGTTTTTT.

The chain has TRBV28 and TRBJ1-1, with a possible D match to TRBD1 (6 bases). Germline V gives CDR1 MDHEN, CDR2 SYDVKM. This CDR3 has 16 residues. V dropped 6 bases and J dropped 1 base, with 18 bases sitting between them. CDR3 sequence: CASSLGGGRGNTEAFF. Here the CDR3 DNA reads TGTGCCAGCAGCCTGGGCGGGGGGCGCGGGAACACTGAAGCTTTCTTT.